The sample holds one count of the clone carrying this T cell receptor beta chain. TCRdb's table, derived via immunoSEQ multiplex PCR, lists solely in-frame clones and lacks some. The profile shows tens of thousands of clones, approximately 88% of them singletons. These data belong to a study of T cell responses to AZD1222 COVID-19 vaccine. Trimming left V 2 bases short and J 2 bases short, with 4 bases between. The CDR3 spans 12 residues. From germline, CDR1 is MNHEY and CDR2 SVGEGT. This chain joins TRBV6-2 or TRBV6-3 and TRBJ2-7; D remains unclear. The source material was peripheral blood, sampled 28 days after the second AZD1222 dose. This TCR came from an adult who received the AZD1222 COVID-19 vaccine. Here the CDR3 reads CASSYHPYEQYF. The CDR3 DNA is TGTGCCAGCAGTTACCACCCCTACGAGCAGTACTTC.